Below are 21 T cell receptor beta chains sequenced from a single sample in a study of T cell responses to AZD1222 COVID-19 vaccine (dated by TCRdb to about 2021). Libraries were built with the immunoSEQ multiplex PCR assay. Not all clones reach the TCRdb copy of this immuneACCESS table, which keeps in-frame sequences only. Checked studies attribute under half of the gap to unresolved V genes and leave the rest unexplained. In this sample the table shows tens of thousands of clones, about four fifths of which occur a single time. 20% to 30% of the sample belongs to the ten largest clones. In light of the paper, this sample's time point label describes: about 28 days (+/-7) after the second vaccine dose. The sample was peripheral blood, taken 28 days after the second AZD1222 dose. These receptor sequences come from an adult who received the AZD1222 COVID-19 vaccine.

The chain employs TRBV5-1 and TRBJ2-3; D not certain. V was cut by 0 bases and J by 3 bases, with 5 bases left in between. Germline values: CDR1 SGHRS, CDR2 YFSETQ. The CDR3 runs to 13 residues. The DNA for the CDR3 is TGCGCCAGCAGCTTGGGCCGGACAGATACGCAGTATTTT. It encodes CASSLGRTDTQYF.

J is TRBJ2-1 and V is TRBV15, with D uncertain. This CDR3 is 12 amino acids long. Germline V gene sequence: CDR1 LNHNV, CDR2 YYDKDF (reference sequence). Trimming left V 1 base short and J 7 bases short, with 5 bases between. The CDR3 here is CATSRVGNEQFF. Written as DNA, the CDR3 is TGTGCCACCAGCAGAGTCGGGAATGAGCAGTTCTTC.

Only one count was recorded for this clone. The chain uses TRBV3-1 (or the pseudogene TRBV3-2) and TRBJ2-7; 11 nucleotides agree with TRBD2. The CDR3 has 13 residues. With V trimmed by 1 base and J by 7 bases, 0 bases remained unmatched. Germline V gives CDR1 LGHDT, CDR2 YNNKEL (reference sequence). The CDR3 sequence: CASSQVAGGEQYF. DNA for the CDR3: TGTGCCAGCAGCCAAGTAGCGGGAGGGGAGCAGTACTTC.

The chain employs TRBV19 and TRBJ2-7, with 8 positions matching TRBD1. V lost 6 bases and J lost 1; bases outside the gene matches: 5. The CDR3 loop spans 14 amino acids. Germline-derived CDR1 and CDR2 are LNHDA and SQIVND (reference sequence). The CDR3 here is CASSPGGESYEQYF. The CDR3, as DNA: TGTGCCAGTAGCCCAGGGGGCGAATCCTACGAGCAGTACTTC.

The V call is TRBV10-3, the J call TRBJ1-6, with 7 bases aligning to TRBD1. The germline gives CDR1 ENHRY, CDR2 SYGVKD. The CDR3 totals 14 residues. J gave up 5 bases and V 3 bases, and 1 base lay outside the gene matches. The CDR3 reads CAISDDRDNSPLHF. CDR3 nucleotide sequence: TGTGCCATCAGTGATGACAGGGATAATTCACCCCTCCACTTT.

This clone was recorded once. The chain employs TRBV7-6 and TRBJ2-3, with 14 bases identical to TRBD2. Germline V gene lookup returns CDR1 SGHVS and CDR2 FNYEAQ. V dropped 5 bases and J dropped 6; count of bases not matched to a gene: 4. This CDR3 region has 15 residues. Here the CDR3 DNA reads TGTGCCAGCAGCACCGGGACTAGCGGGAGTGATACGCAGTATTTT. It translates to CASSTGTSGSDTQYF.

The V and J genes are TRBV6-2 or TRBV6-3 and TRBJ2-5; 7 bases are a match to TRBD1. CDR3 size: 17 residues. V dropped 2 bases and J dropped 4; count of bases not matched to a gene: 13. Germline CDR1 and CDR2: MNHEY and SVGEGT. CDR3 protein: CASSYPHRGPIPETQYF. DNA for the CDR3: TGTGCCAGCAGTTACCCGCACAGGGGCCCCATCCCAGAGACCCAGTACTTC.

In its sample, this clone ranks as medium-sized. The chain couples TRBV6-1 to TRBJ1-1; TRBD1 aligns across 7 bases. Per germline, CDR1 MNHNS and CDR2 SASEGT. The J segment lost 3 bases and the V segment lost 6 bases, leaving 10 bases of the junction unmatched. The CDR3 is 15 residues long. The CDR3 protein is CASRRPGTDDTEAFF. The CDR3 DNA sequence: TGTGCCAGCAGGCGACCCGGGACAGACGACACTGAAGCTTTCTTT.

This rearrangement joins TRBV7-8 to TRBJ2-7, with D possibly TRBD2 on 7 matching bases. The germline V and J ends were trimmed by 5 bases and 2 bases, with 19 bases remaining between them. Germline CDR1 reads SGHVS; CDR2 reads FQNEAQ. The CDR3 covers 16 residues. The CDR3 sequence is CASSRGADPRTYEQYF. CDR3 sequence (DNA): TGTGCCAGCAGCCGGGGGGCGGACCCACGAACCTACGAGCAGTACTTC.

This clone was seen just once. The rearrangement links TRBV9 to TRBJ2-3; no clear D. With 3 bases removed from V and 0 bases from J, the gap between germline ends came to 14 bases. Per the germline V gene, CDR1 is SGDLS and CDR2 is YYNGEE. This CDR3 contains 16 residues. This chain's CDR3 is CASSENRATSTDTQYF. The CDR3 region has the DNA TGTGCCAGCAGCGAGAACCGGGCCACCAGCACAGATACGCAGTATTTT.

For the CDR3, the DNA is TGTGCCATCAGTGAGAGGGGTGCCGGGACTTTTACCTACGAGCAGTACTTC. Amino acids: CAISERGAGTFTYEQYF. V usage is TRBV10-3 and J usage is TRBJ2-7, with D perhaps TRBD2 (6 bases). Germline CDR1 ENHRY, CDR2 SYGVKD. V lost 2 bases to trimming and J lost 2 bases, with 19 bases between them. This CDR3 has 17 residues.

The V gene is TRBV28, the J gene TRBJ1-3, with D perhaps TRBD1 (5 bases). The CDR3 runs to 15 residues. The germline V and J ends were trimmed by 6 bases and 4 bases, with 16 bases remaining between them. Looked up from germline, CDR1 is MDHEN and CDR2 is SYDVKM. The DNA for the CDR3 is TGTGCCAGCAGACCCTACGGGCGGGGGGGAAACACCATATATTTT. Protein product: CASRPYGRGGNTIYF.

This clone appeared a few times. The rearrangement links TRBV7-2 to TRBJ2-1; D is uncertain. Per germline, CDR1 SGHTA and CDR2 FQGNSA. V lost 1 base, J lost 9 bases, and 4 bases lay in between. The CDR3 runs to 11 residues. CDR3 bases: TGTGCCAGCAGCTTAGGTTCTGAGCAGTTCTTC. Its protein is CASSLGSEQFF.

The chain combines TRBV30 with TRBJ1-4, with a weak D call TRBD1 (5 bases). From germline, CDR1 is GTSNPN and CDR2 SVGIG (reference sequence). This CDR3 region has 17 residues. The V end was cut by 0 bases, the J end by 7 bases, with 21 bases between. The CDR3 DNA sequence: TGTGCCTGGAGTGTACGGGGCCACATGTCAACCGTTGAAAAACTGTTTTTT. This gives the protein CAWSVRGHMSTVEKLFF.

The chain is built from TRBV9 and TRBJ2-7; 8 nucleotides match TRBD1. Germline V gives CDR1 SGDLS, CDR2 YYNGEE. The CDR3 extends over 16 amino acids. After removal of 4 bases from V and 4 bases from J, the junction contained 13 bases not matched to a gene. This chain's CDR3 is CASSPQTGVGVYEQYF. In DNA form, the CDR3 reads TGTGCCAGCAGCCCCCAGACAGGGGTGGGCGTTTACGAGCAGTACTTC.

The table lists this clone with a count of one. V usage is TRBV6-5 and J usage is TRBJ2-3; D call uncertain. V gave up 5 bases and J gave up 6 bases, with 15 bases separating them. Germline V CDR1 and CDR2: MNHEY, SVGAGI. This CDR3 is built from 14 residues. CDR3 sequence: CASSQSFLEDTQYF. In nucleotides, the CDR3 is TGTGCCAGCAGTCAATCTTTCTTGGAGGATACGCAGTATTTT.

The chain carries TRBV28 and TRBJ2-7; TRBD2 aligns across 9 bases. Germline CDR1 and CDR2: MDHEN and SYDVKM. The ends lost 3 bases at V and 4 bases at J; junction bases unmatched: 7. This CDR3 has 15 amino acids. The CDR3 here is CASSFSSGSGYEQYF. The CDR3 DNA follows: TGTGCCAGCAGTTTCAGTAGCGGGAGTGGGTACGAGCAGTACTTC.

The chain combines TRBV7-3 with TRBJ2-1; 10 nucleotides match TRBD1. This CDR3 contains 14 residues. Germline V gene data show CDR1 as SGHTA and CDR2 as FQGTGA. J gave up 8 bases and V 2 bases, and 3 bases lay outside the gene matches. The CDR3 loop reads CASSLSGTGDEQFF. The CDR3 bases are TGTGCCAGCAGCTTATCCGGGACAGGGGATGAGCAGTTCTTC.

The chain couples TRBV29-1 to TRBJ2-1; 16 bases agree with TRBD2. The V gene end was trimmed by 6 bases and the J gene end by 3 bases; junction bases not matched to a gene: 5. Germline CDR1 SQVTM, CDR2 ANQGSEA. The CDR3 length is 16 residues. The CDR3 reads CSVRGLAGGGYNEQFF. CDR3 DNA: TGCAGCGTGCGGGGACTAGCGGGAGGGGGCTACAATGAGCAGTTCTTC.

The V gene is TRBV7-9, the J gene TRBJ2-2, with 12 bases identical to TRBD2. CDR3 length: 16 amino acids. Germline assignment: CDR1 SEHNR and CDR2 FQNEAQ (reference sequence). With V trimmed by 5 bases and J by 4 bases, 5 bases remained unmatched. The CDR3, as DNA: TGTGCCAGCAGCCTGGGACTAGCGGGTTCCACCGGGGAGCTGTTTTTT. This gives the protein CASSLGLAGSTGELFF. Filled out from reference TRBV7-9 and TRBJ2-2, the complete variable domain reads DTGVSQNPRHKITKRGQNVTFRCDPISEHNRLYWYRQTLGQGPEFLTYFQNEAQLEKSRLLSDRFSAERPKGSFSTLEIQRTEQGDSAMYLCASSLGLAGSTGELFFGEGSRLTVL.

The V call is TRBV7-2, the J call TRBJ2-3; no clear D gene. Germline V gives CDR1 SGHTA, CDR2 FQGNSA. The V end was cut by 7 bases, the J end by 1 base, with 9 bases between. This CDR3 region has 13 residues. The CDR3 spells CASNRLGTDTQYF. The CDR3 DNA reads as TGTGCCAGCAATCGACTGGGCACAGATACGCAGTATTTT.